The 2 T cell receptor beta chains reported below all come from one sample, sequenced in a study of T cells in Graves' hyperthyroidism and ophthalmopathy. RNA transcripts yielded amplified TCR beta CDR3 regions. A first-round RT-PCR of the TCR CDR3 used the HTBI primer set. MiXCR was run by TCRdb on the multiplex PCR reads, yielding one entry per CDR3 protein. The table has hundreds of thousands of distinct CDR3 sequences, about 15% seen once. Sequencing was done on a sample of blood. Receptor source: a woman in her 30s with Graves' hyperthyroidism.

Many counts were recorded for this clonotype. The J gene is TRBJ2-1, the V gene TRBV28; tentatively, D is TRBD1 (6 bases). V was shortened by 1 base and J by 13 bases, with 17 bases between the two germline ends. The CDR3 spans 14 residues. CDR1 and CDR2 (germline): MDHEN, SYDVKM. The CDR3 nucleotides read TGTGCCAGCAGTTTATTGGGGGACGGGACACAACAGTTCTTC. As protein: CASSLLGDGTQQFF.

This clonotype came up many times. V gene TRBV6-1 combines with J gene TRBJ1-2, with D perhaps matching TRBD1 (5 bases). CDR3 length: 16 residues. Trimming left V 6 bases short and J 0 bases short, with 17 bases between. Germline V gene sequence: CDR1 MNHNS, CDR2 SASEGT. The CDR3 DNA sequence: TGTGCCAGCAGGCACCTGGGGGGAGTCGCTAACTATGGCTACACCTTC. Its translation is CASRHLGGVANYGYTF.